The source of this TCR beta chain is a study of glioma-infiltrating T cells after dendritic cell vaccination. Study-wide context: Between about 2003 and 2012, patients got autologous tumor lysate-pulsed dendritic cell vaccines.

Sequencing was performed with immunoSEQ multiplex PCR; in TCRdb, only in-frame clones are kept and a portion is missing. The sample records tens of thousands of clones, roughly four fifths being singletons. Germline CDR1 is SGHVS and CDR2 is FNYEAQ. Trimming pared 11 bases from V and 0 bases from J, leaving 10 bases between. The CDR3 is 13 amino acids. Blood PBMC samples: pre-vaccination, two weeks post third vaccination, and at tumor progression. The study, taken as a whole, reports: Survival was not directly related to TCR clonality in these patients.

This clone was recorded once. Its matching antigen is unknown. Material: blood, obtained before dendritic cell vaccination. The chain recombines TRBV7-6 with TRBJ2-2, with no clear D. The clonotype was recovered from a human donor with glioblastoma. This CDR3 is CAGTDSNTGELFF. CDR3 coding DNA: TGTGCCGGAACAGATTCGAACACCGGGGAGCTGTTTTTT.